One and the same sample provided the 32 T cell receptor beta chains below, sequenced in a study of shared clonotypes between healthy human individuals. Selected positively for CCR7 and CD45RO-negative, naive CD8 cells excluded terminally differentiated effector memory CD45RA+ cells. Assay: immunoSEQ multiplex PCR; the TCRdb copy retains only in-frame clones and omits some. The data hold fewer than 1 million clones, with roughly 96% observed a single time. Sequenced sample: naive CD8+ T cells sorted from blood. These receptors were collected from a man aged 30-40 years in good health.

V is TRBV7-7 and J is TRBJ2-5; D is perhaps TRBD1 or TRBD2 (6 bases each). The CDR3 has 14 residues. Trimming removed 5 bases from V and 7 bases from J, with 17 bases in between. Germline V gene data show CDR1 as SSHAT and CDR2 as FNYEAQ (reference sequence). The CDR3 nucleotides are TGTGCCAGCAGCCGTGGGGGGCCCCTTGGGACCCAGTACTTC. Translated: CASSRGGPLGTQYF.

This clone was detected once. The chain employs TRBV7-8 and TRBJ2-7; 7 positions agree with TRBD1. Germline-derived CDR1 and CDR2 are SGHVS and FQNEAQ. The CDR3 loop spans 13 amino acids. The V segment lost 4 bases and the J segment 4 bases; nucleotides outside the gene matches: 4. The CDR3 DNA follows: TGTGCCAGCAGCTGGGACAGACTTTACGAGCAGTACTTC. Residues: CASSWDRLYEQYF.

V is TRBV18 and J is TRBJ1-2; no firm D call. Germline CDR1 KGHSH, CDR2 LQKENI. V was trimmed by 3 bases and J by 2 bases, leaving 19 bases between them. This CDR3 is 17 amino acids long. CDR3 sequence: CASSPTGEGRMNYGYTF. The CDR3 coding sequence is TGTGCCAGCTCACCGACCGGGGAGGGTAGGATGAACTATGGCTACACCTTC.

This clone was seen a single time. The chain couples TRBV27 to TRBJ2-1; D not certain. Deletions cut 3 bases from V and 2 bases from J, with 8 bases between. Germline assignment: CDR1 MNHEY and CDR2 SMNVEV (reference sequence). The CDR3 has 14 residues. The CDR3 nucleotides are TGTGCCAGCAGTTTCCGAATTCCCTACAATGAGCAGTTCTTC. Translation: CASSFRIPYNEQFF.

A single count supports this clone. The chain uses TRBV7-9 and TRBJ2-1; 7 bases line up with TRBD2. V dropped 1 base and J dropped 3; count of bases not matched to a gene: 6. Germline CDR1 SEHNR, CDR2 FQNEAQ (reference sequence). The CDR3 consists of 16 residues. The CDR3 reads CASSLVGGTNYNEQFF. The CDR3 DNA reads TGTGCCAGCAGCTTAGTGGGCGGGACTAACTACAATGAGCAGTTCTTC.

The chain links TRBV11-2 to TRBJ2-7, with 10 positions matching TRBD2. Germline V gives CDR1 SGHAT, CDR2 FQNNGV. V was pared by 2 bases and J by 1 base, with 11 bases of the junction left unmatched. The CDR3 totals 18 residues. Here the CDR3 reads CASSLLPLAGVVSYEQYF. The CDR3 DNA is TGTGCCAGCAGCTTACTTCCTCTAGCGGGAGTTGTGTCCTACGAGCAGTACTTC.

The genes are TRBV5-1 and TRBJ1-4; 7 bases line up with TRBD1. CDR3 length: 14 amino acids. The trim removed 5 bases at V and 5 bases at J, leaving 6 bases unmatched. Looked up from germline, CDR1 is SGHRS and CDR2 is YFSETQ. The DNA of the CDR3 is TGCGCCAGCAGTCCGTCGACAGGGAATGAAAAACTGTTTTTT. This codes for CASSPSTGNEKLFF.

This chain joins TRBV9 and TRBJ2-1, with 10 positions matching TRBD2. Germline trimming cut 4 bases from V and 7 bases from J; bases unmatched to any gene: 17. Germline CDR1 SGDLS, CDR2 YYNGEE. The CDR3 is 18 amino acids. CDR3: CASSLGRTSGLTGNEQFF. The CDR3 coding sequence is TGTGCCAGCAGCCTCGGGAGGACTAGCGGCTTAACAGGGAATGAGCAGTTCTTC.

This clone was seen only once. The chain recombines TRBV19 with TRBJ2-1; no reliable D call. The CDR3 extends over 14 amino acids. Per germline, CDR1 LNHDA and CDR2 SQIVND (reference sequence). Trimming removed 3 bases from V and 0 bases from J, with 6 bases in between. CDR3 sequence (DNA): TGTGCCAGTAGTATGAGGACCTCCTACAATGAGCAGTTCTTC. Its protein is CASSMRTSYNEQFF.

CDR3: CASSSEMGTSGYSYEQYF. For the CDR3, the DNA is TGTGCCAGCAGTTCCGAGATGGGGACTAGCGGTTATTCCTACGAGCAGTACTTC. V usage is TRBV11-2 and J usage is TRBJ2-7, with 11 bases identical to TRBD2. V was clipped by 6 bases and J by 1 base; unmatched bases: 14. The CDR3 is made up of 18 amino acids. Germline V gene lookup returns CDR1 SGHAT and CDR2 FQNNGV.

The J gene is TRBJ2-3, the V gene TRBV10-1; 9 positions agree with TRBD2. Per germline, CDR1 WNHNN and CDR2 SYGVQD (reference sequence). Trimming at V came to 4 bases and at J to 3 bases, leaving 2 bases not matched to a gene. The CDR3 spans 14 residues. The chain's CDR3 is CASSGTSVTDTQYF. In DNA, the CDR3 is TGCGCCAGCAGTGGGACTAGCGTTACAGATACGCAGTATTTT.

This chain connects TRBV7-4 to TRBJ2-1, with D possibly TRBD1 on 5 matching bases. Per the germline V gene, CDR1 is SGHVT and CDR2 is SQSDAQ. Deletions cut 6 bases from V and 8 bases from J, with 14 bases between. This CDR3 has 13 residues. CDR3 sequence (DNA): TGTGCCAGCAGACTGGGAAGGGGTTATGAGCAGTTCTTC. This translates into CASRLGRGYEQFF.

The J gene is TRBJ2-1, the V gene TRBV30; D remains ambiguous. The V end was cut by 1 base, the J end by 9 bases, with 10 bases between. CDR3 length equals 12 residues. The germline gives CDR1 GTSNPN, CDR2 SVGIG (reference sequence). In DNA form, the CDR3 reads TGTGCCTGGAGTGAAATTCCCCCTGAGCAGTTCTTC. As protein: CAWSEIPPEQFF.

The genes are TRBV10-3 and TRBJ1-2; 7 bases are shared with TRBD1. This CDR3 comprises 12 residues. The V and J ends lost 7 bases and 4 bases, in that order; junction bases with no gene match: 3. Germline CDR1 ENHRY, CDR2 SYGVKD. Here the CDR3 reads CAIMGTVYGYTF. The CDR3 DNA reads TGTGCCATCATGGGGACAGTCTATGGCTACACCTTC.

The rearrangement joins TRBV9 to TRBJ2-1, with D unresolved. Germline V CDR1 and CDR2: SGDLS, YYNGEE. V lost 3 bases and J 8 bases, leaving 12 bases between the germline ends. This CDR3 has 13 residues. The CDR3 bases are TGTGCCAGCAGCGCCCGTGTAGCAGATGAGCAGTTCTTC. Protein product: CASSARVADEQFF.

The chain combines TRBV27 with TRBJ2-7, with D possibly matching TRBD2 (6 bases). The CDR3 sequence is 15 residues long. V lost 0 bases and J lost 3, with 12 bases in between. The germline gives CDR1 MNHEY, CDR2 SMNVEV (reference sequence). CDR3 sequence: CASSLSIAEGYEQYF. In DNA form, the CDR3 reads TGTGCCAGCAGTTTATCGATAGCGGAGGGCTACGAGCAGTACTTC.

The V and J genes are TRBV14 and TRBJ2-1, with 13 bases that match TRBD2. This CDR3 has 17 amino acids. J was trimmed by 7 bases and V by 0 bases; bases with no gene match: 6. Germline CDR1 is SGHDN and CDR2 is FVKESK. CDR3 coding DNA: TGTGCCAGCAGCCAAGAGATCGGACTAGCGGGAGAGAATGAGCAGTTCTTC. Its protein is CASSQEIGLAGENEQFF.

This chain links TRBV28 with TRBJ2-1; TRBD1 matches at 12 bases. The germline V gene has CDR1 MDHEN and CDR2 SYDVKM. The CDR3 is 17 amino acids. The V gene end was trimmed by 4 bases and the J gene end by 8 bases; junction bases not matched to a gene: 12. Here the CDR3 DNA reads TGTGCCAGCAGTTCCCCACTCCGGGACAGGGGGCGCGATGAGCAGTTCTTC. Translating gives CASSSPLRDRGRDEQFF.

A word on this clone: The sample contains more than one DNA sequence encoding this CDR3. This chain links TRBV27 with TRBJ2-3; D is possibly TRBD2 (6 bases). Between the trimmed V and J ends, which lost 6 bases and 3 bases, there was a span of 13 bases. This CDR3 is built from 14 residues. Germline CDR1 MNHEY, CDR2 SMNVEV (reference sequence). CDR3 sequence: CASSLLGGTDTQYF. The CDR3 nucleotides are TGTGCCAGCAGCCTCCTGGGGGGAACAGATACGCAGTATTTT.

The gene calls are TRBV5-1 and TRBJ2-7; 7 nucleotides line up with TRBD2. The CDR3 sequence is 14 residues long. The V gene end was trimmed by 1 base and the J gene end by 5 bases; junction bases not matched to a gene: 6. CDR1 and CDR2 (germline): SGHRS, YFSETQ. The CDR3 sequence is CASSLLFGGDEQYF. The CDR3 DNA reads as TGCGCCAGCAGCTTGCTTTTTGGGGGGGACGAGCAGTACTTC.

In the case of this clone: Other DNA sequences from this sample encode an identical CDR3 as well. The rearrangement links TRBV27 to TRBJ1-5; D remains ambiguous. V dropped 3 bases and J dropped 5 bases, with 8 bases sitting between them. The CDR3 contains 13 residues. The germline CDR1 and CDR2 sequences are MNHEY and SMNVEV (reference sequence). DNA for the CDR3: TGTGCCAGCAGTTTGGGAGGCTATCAGCCCCAGCATTTT. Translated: CASSLGGYQPQHF.

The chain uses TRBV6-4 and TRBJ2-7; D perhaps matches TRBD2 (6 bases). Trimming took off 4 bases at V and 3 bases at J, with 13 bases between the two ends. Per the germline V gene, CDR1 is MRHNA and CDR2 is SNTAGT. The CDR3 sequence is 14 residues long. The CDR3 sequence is CASSVFAGNYEQYF. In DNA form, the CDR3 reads TGTGCCAGCAGTGTCTTTGCGGGAAACTACGAGCAGTACTTC.

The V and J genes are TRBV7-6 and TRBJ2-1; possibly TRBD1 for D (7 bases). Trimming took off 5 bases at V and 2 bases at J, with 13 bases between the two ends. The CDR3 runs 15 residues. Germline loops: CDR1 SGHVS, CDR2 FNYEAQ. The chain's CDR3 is CASSQGGATYNEQFF. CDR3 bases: TGTGCCAGCAGCCAGGGGGGAGCCACCTACAATGAGCAGTTCTTC.

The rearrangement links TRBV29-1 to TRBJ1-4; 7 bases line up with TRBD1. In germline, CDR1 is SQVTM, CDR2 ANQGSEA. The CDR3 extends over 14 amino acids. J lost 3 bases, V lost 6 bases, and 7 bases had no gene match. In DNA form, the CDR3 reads TGCAGCGTCAACCCGACAGGGTCTAATGAAAAACTGTTTTTT. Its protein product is CSVNPTGSNEKLFF.

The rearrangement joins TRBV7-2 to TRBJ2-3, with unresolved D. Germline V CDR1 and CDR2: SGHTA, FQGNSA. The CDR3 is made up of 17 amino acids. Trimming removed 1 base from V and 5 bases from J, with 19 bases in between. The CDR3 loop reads CASSLEEESWLGDTQYF. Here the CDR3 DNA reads TGTGCCAGCAGCTTAGAAGAAGAGAGTTGGTTAGGAGATACGCAGTATTTT.

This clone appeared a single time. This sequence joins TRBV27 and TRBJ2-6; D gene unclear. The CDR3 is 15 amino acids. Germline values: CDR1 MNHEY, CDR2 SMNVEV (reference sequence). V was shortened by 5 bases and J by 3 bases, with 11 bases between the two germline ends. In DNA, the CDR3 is TGTGCCAGCAGTATCTACATTGGTGGGGCCAACGTCCTGACTTTC. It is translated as CASSIYIGGANVLTF.

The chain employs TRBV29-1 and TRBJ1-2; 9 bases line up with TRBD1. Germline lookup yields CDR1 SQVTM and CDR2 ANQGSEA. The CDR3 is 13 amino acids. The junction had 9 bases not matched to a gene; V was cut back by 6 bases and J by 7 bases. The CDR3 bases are TGCAGCGTGACCCCGGGACAGGGTCCTGGCTACACCTTC. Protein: CSVTPGQGPGYTF. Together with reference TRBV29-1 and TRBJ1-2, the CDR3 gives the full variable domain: SAVISQKPSRDICQRGTSLTIQCQVDSQVTMMFWYRQQPGQSLTLIATANQGSEATYESGFVIDKFPISRPNLTFSTLTVSNMSPEDSSIYLCSVTPGQGPGYTFGSGTRLTVV.

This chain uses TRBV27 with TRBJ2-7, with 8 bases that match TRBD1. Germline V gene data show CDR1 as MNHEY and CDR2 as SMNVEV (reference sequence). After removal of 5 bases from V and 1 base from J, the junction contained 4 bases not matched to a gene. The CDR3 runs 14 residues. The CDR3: CASSNTGGSYEQYF. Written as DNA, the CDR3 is TGTGCCAGCAGTAACACAGGGGGATCCTACGAGCAGTACTTC.

Written as DNA, the CDR3 is TGTGCCAGCAGTAACAGCGGGGGGACACCCAATGAGCAGTTCTTC. Its protein product is CASSNSGGTPNEQFF. This chain joins TRBV7-9 and TRBJ2-1; 9 nucleotides match TRBD2. CDR1 is SEHNR and CDR2 is FQNEAQ in the germline V gene (reference sequence). The CDR3 totals 15 residues. The ends lost 6 bases at V and 6 bases at J; junction bases unmatched: 9.

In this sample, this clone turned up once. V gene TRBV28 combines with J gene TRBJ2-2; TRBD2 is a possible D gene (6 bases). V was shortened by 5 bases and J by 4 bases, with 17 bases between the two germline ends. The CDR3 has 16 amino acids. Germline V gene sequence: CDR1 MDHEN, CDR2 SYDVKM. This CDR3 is CASSPFSWGGTGELFF. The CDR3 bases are TGTGCCAGCAGTCCATTCAGCTGGGGAGGCACCGGGGAGCTGTTTTTT.

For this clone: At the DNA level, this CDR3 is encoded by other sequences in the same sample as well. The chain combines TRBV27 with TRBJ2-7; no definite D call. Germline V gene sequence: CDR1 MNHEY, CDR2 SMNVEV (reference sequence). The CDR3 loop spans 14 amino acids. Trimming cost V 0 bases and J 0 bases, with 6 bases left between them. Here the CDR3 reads CASSLSSVSYEQYF. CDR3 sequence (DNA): TGTGCCAGCAGTTTATCTTCAGTCTCCTACGAGCAGTACTTC.

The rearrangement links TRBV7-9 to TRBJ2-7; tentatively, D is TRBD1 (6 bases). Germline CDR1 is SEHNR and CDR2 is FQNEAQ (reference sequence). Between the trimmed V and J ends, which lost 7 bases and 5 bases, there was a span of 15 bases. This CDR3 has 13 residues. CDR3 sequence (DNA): TGTGCCAGCATCGAGCCAGGGGACCACGAGCAGTACTTC. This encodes CASIEPGDHEQYF.